A selection of T cell receptor beta chains follows, all from one sample in a study of Ad26.COV2.S vaccination and SARS-CoV-2 variants. This table comes from immunoSEQ multiplex PCR, and its TCRdb copy is limited to in-frame clones, with some not included. The sample consists of about 460,000 clones, 80% to 90% of them appearing once. The sample here was peripheral blood, taken in a trial of Ad26.COV2.S vaccine versus placebo. The receptors were gathered from a person between 18 and 60 years old who received the Ad26.COV2.S COVID-19 vaccine or a placebo. Each CDR3 is given with its conserved first and last residue. Fields, in order: clone size, V gene, J gene, D gene, CDR3 protein, CDR3 DNA. D genes are given only for firm matches. Size is omitted from some rows. Given values are once, few, many or a class for expanded clones.

NA	TRBV28	TRBJ2-1	NA	CASKREDGRATHDEQFF	TGTGCCAGCAAAAGAGAAGACGGGAGAGCAACACACGATGAGCAGTTCTTC
NA	TRBV6-5	TRBJ2-7	NA	CASSYYLGRDAYEQYF	TGTGCCAGCAGTTACTACTTGGGGCGGGACGCCTACGAGCAGTACTTC
NA	TRBV6-2/TRBV6-3	TRBJ2-4	NA	CASSYSATGRSYLRGIQYF	TGTGCCAGCAGTTACTCGGCCACGGGACGATCTTATCTTCGTGGCATTCAGTACTTC
many	TRBV4-2	TRBJ1-5	NA	CASSQDTTGYQPQHF	TGTGCCAGCAGCCAGGATACTACAGGGTATCAGCCCCAGCATTTT
NA	TRBV16	TRBJ2-7	TRBD1	CASSRNRDRGGEQYF	TGTGCCAGCAGCCGCAACCGGGACAGGGGAGGCGAGCAGTACTTC
NA	TRBV27	TRBJ1-5	NA	CASSAAGDQPQHF	TGTGCCAGCAGTGCCGCAGGGGATCAGCCCCAGCATTTT
NA	TRBV11-2	TRBJ1-1	NA	CASSLMRGNTEAFF	TGTGCCAGCAGCTTAATGCGGGGGAACACTGAAGCTTTCTTT
NA	TRBV7-3	TRBJ2-1	TRBD2	CASSLIGLAEYNEQFF	TGTGCCAGCAGCCTAATAGGACTAGCGGAGTACAATGAGCAGTTCTTC
NA	TRBV19	TRBJ2-7	TRBD2	CASSTRIGGLSGSSYEQYF	TGTGCCAGTAGTACAAGGATTGGGGGTTTGAGCGGGAGCTCCTACGAGCAGTACTTC
NA	TRBV3-1/TRBV3-2	TRBJ1-1	NA	CASSQDVTNTEAFF	TGTGCCAGCAGCCAAGATGTCACGAACACTGAAGCTTTCTTT
once	TRBV5-1	TRBJ2-3	NA	CASSNGQSTDTQYF	TGCGCCAGCAGTAATGGACAGAGCACAGATACGCAGTATTTT
NA	TRBV24-1	TRBJ1-2	TRBD1	CATSDRKPGQGAALYGYTF	TGTGCCACCAGTGATCGTAAACCGGGACAGGGGGCAGCTCTCTATGGCTACACCTTC
NA	TRBV30	TRBJ1-1	NA	CAWTSGGRENTEAFF	TGTGCCTGGACCTCCGGGGGGCGGGAGAACACTGAAGCTTTCTTT
NA	TRBV4-1	TRBJ2-1	TRBD2	CASRKGSRTSGNHNEQFF	TGCGCCAGCAGAAAAGGGTCCCGGACTAGCGGGAATCACAATGAGCAGTTCTTC
NA	TRBV30	TRBJ2-7	NA	CAWTLVQSPLYEQYF	TGTGCCTGGACCCTCGTGCAGTCCCCCCTCTACGAGCAGTACTTC
NA	TRBV5-4	TRBJ2-3	NA	CASRHLDGTQYF	TGTGCCAGCCGGCATTTAGATGGTACGCAGTATTTT
NA	TRBV29-1	TRBJ2-2	TRBD2	CSVEAAGVGTGELFF	TGCAGCGTTGAAGCAGCGGGAGTGGGTACCGGGGAGCTGTTTTTT
NA	TRBV7-9	TRBJ2-1	NA	CASSLGGEQFF	TGTGCCAGCAGCTTAGGTGGGGAGCAGTTCTTC
NA	TRBV2	TRBJ1-5	NA	CASRPEEGFNQPQHF	TGTGCCAGCAGGCCTGAAGAGGGATTTAATCAGCCCCAGCATTTT
NA	TRBV5-1	TRBJ2-7	TRBD2	CASSLWEGTYEQYF	TGCGCCAGCAGTTTGTGGGAGGGGACCTACGAGCAGTACTTC
NA	TRBV10-3	TRBJ1-2	TRBD1	CAISPSDRVTF	TGTGCCATCAGTCCCTCGGACAGGGTCACCTTC
NA	TRBV28	TRBJ1-5	NA	CASRRTGQPQHF	TGTGCCAGCAGACGAACAGGGCAGCCCCAGCATTTT
few	TRBV19	TRBJ2-7	NA	CASRDPGTSNEQYF	TGTGCCAGTAGGGACCCCGGGACATCGAACGAGCAGTACTTC
NA	TRBV7-9	TRBJ2-7	NA	CASSLVGGATYEQYF	TGTGCCAGCAGCTTAGTCGGGGGTGCCACCTACGAGCAGTACTTC
NA	TRBV24-1	TRBJ2-1	TRBD1	CATSDSPRNRQGSSYNEQFF	TGTGCCACCAGTGATTCCCCCCGAAACCGACAGGGTAGCTCCTACAATGAGCAGTTCTTC
NA	TRBV10-3	TRBJ2-5	NA	CAIKGGETQYF	TGTGCCATCAAGGGGGGGGAGACCCAGTACTTC
NA	TRBV6-5	TRBJ1-1	NA	CASIDGRAFF	TGTGCCAGCATAGACGGTAGGGCTTTCTTT
NA	TRBV11-2	TRBJ2-2	NA	CASSFVQTTGELFF	TGTGCCAGCAGCTTTGTACAGACCACCGGGGAGCTGTTTTTT
NA	TRBV20-1	TRBJ1-1	NA	CSASAVAFF	TGCAGTGCTAGTGCGGTGGCTTTCTTT
NA	TRBV27	TRBJ2-7	NA	CASSTESSYEQYF	TGTGCCAGCAGCACCGAGAGCTCCTACGAGCAGTACTTC
few	TRBV5-4	TRBJ1-1	NA	CASSIWDTRMNTEAFF	TGTGCCAGCAGCATCTGGGACACCCGGATGAACACTGAAGCTTTCTTT
NA	TRBV11-3	TRBJ2-2	NA	CASSLASGLGTGELFF	TGTGCCAGCAGCTTAGCTTCCGGGCTAGGCACCGGGGAGCTGTTTTTT
NA	TRBV15	TRBJ1-5	NA	CATSRDPGQIIDF	TGTGCCACCAGCAGAGATCCCGGACAGATAATAGATTTT
NA	TRBV5-1	TRBJ1-1	TRBD1	CASRQGQGGVNTEAFF	TGCGCCAGCAGACAGGGACAGGGGGGCGTGAACACTGAAGCTTTCTTT
NA	TRBV18	TRBJ2-1	NA	CASSPWEVWAYNEQFF	TGTGCCAGCTCACCCTGGGAGGTGTGGGCGTACAATGAGCAGTTCTTC
NA	TRBV4-3	TRBJ2-1	TRBD2	CASSQGLAGGYNEQFF	TGCGCCAGCAGCCAAGGACTAGCGGGGGGGTACAATGAGCAGTTCTTC
NA	TRBV6-5	TRBJ1-2	NA	CASSQLRGNNYGYTF	TGTGCCAGCAGCCAACTACGGGGGAATAACTATGGCTACACCTTC
NA	TRBV30	TRBJ1-3	NA	CAWMGHLSGNTIYF	TGTGCCTGGATGGGCCACCTCTCTGGAAACACCATATATTTT
NA	TRBV6-5	TRBJ2-7	NA	CASSIGRASYEQYF	TGTGCCAGCAGTATTGGACGGGCCTCCTACGAGCAGTACTTC
NA	TRBV3-1/TRBV3-2	TRBJ1-6	TRBD1	CASSRPTGVGSPLHF	TGTGCCAGCAGCCGACCGACAGGGGTGGGTTCACCCCTCCACTTT
NA	TRBV2	TRBJ1-2	NA	CASPAEWAPNYGYTF	TGTGCCAGCCCCGCGGAGTGGGCGCCTAACTATGGCTACACCTTC
NA	TRBV13	TRBJ2-5	TRBD2	CASRISGGVQETQYF	TGTGCCAGCAGAATTAGCGGGGGGGTCCAAGAGACCCAGTACTTC
NA	TRBV27	TRBJ2-7	NA	CASSLFGLSSYEQYF	TGTGCCAGCAGTTTATTCGGCTTAAGCTCCTACGAGCAGTACTTC
NA	TRBV15	TRBJ2-4	TRBD1	CATSRDLGQGYIQYF	TGTGCCACCAGCAGAGATTTGGGACAGGGATACATTCAGTACTTC
NA	TRBV20-1	TRBJ1-1	NA	CSASLGEVTEAFF	TGCAGTGCTAGTTTGGGGGAGGTCACTGAAGCTTTCTTT
NA	TRBV6-5	TRBJ1-1	NA	CAGSPLGGNTEAFF	TGTGCCGGCTCCCCCCTCGGCGGGAACACTGAAGCTTTCTTT